The rows below give T cell receptor beta chains drawn from one sample of a study of cytomegalovirus exposure and HLA in healthy donors. Libraries were prepared by immunoSEQ multiplex PCR; TCRdb keeps only in-frame clonotypes and omits some of them. The top ten hold 1.7% of the sample, which has 100,000 to 150,000 clones, roughly 95% seen once. Sequenced sample: PBMCs. The receptor set was obtained from a man between 18 and 35 years old in good health and CMV-seronegative. Both conserved end residues are part of each CDR3. Each record gives: V gene, D gene, J gene, clone size, CDR3 protein, CDR3 DNA. D genes are given only for firm matches. Size tells how often a clone was seen (once, few, many) or the class of an expanded clone, and some rows leave it out.

TRBV7-3	TRBD1	TRBJ1-5	once	CASSLTGGSNQPQHF	TGTGCCAGCAGCCTAACAGGGGGTAGCAATCAGCCCCAGCATTTT
TRBV28	TRBD1	TRBJ2-7	.	CASSTGQGAPYEQYF	TGTGCCAGCAGCACCGGTCAGGGGGCCCCCTACGAGCAGTACTTC
TRBV19	.	TRBJ2-1	once	CASTSEAYNEQFF	TGTGCCAGTACTAGCGAGGCCTACAATGAGCAGTTCTTC
TRBV5-1	TRBD1	TRBJ1-1	.	CASSPGGTGWSTEAFF	TGCGCCAGCAGCCCCGGCGGGACAGGGTGGAGCACTGAAGCTTTCTTT
TRBV9	TRBD1	TRBJ1-1	.	CASSGGQAMNTEAFF	TGTGCCAGCAGCGGGGGACAGGCCATGAACACTGAAGCTTTCTTT
TRBV7-8	.	TRBJ2-7	.	CATGSSYEQYF	TGTGCCACCGGGAGTTCCTACGAGCAGTACTTC
TRBV28	TRBD1	TRBJ2-2	.	CASSFHRGNTGELFF	TGTGCCAGCAGTTTTCACAGGGGGAACACCGGGGAGCTGTTTTTT
TRBV30	.	TRBJ2-7	.	CAWSPSGDLQYF	TGTGCCTGGAGTCCCTCGGGAGACCTGCAGTACTTC
TRBV28	TRBD1	TRBJ1-4	.	CASSFDRGEEKLFF	TGTGCCAGCAGTTTCGACAGGGGAGAAGAAAAACTGTTTTTT
TRBV4-1	.	TRBJ2-3	once	CASSLMGQRPTTDTQYF	TGCGCCAGCAGCCTCATGGGGCAGCGTCCGACCACAGATACGCAGTATTTT
TRBV27	TRBD1	TRBJ1-4	.	CASSLQQGPNEKLFF	TGTGCCAGCAGTTTACAACAGGGGCCTAATGAAAAACTGTTTTTT
TRBV4-3	.	TRBJ2-5	once	CASSQGSGIGETQYF	TGCGCCAGCAGCCAAGGTTCGGGGATAGGCGAGACCCAGTACTTC
TRBV19	.	TRBJ2-7	.	CASSIGGDAEQYF	TGTGCCAGTAGTATCGGGGGAGACGCCGAGCAGTACTTC
TRBV7-2	.	TRBJ1-2	.	CASSARTGGCTF	TGTGCCAGCAGCGCCCGGACGGGAGGATGCACCTTC